This T cell receptor (beta chain) was identified during a study of Graves' ophthalmopathy and Graves' hyperthyroidism. Study information: Ahead of any treatment, peripheral blood was obtained at the initial diagnosis.

Germline CDR1 and CDR2: MGHDK and SYGVNS. Trimming shortened V by 7 bases and J by 8 bases, and 20 bases separated the two germline ends. This CDR3 has 14 residues. Clinicians made diagnoses from clinical symptoms, serum thyroxine, TRAb, thyroid ultrasound and orbital computed tomography. The PBMCs used were ones drawn from about 9.3 ml of fresh peripheral blood. Beta-chain TCR CDR3 regions were amplified from RNA transcripts. HTBI primers primed a first-round RT-PCR, and a second-round multiplex PCR followed. TCRdb re-analysed the multiplex PCR reads in MiXCR, keeping a single row per CDR3 protein. The table has about 740,000 distinct CDR3 sequences, 40% seen once.

The sequence derives from an adult man with Graves' ophthalmopathy. Sequencing was carried out using peripheral blood. V gene TRBV25-1 combines with J gene TRBJ1-2; weak D call: TRBD1 (5 bases). In DNA form, the CDR3 reads TGTGCCAGCAACCAAGGGGTCGGAATACGGGGCTACACCTTC. It yields the protein CASNQGVGIRGYTF.